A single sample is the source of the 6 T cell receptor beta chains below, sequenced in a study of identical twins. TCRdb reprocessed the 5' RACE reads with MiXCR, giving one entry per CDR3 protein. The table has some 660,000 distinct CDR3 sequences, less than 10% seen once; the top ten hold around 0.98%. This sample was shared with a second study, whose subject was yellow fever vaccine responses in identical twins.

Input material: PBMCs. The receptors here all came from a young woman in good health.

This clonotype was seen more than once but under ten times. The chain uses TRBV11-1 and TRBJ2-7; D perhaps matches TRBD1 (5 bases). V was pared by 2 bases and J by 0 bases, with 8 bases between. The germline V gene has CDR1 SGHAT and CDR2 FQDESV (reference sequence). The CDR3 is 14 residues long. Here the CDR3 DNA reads TGTGCCAGCAGCTTATATACAGGCTCCTACGAGCAGTACTTC. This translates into CASSLYTGSYEQYF.

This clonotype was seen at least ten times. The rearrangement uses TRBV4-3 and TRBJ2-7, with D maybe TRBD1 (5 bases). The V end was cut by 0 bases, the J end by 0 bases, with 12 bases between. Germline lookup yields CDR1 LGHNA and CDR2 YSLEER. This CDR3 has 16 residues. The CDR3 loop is CASSQDLQGSSYEQYF. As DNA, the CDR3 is TGCGCCAGCAGCCAAGATTTGCAGGGCTCCTCCTACGAGCAGTACTTC.

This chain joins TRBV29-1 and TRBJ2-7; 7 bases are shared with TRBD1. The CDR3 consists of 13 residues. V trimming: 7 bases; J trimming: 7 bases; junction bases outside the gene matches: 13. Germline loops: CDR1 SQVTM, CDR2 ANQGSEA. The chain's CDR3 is CSALDTGDWEQYF. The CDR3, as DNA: TGCAGCGCCCTCGACACAGGGGATTGGGAGCAGTACTTC.

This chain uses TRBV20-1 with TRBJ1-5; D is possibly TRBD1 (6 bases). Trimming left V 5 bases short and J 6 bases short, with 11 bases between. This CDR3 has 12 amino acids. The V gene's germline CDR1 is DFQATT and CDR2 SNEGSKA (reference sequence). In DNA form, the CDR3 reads TGCAGTGCTCAGAGGGGGTCTCAGCCCCAGCATTTT. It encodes CSAQRGSQPQHF.

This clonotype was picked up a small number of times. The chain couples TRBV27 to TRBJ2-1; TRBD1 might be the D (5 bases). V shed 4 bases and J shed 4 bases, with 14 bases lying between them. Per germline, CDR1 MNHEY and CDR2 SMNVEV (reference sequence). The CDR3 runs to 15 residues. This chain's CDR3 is CASSSTGDLYNEQFF. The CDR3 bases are TGTGCCAGCAGTTCTACAGGTGACCTATACAATGAGCAGTTCTTC.

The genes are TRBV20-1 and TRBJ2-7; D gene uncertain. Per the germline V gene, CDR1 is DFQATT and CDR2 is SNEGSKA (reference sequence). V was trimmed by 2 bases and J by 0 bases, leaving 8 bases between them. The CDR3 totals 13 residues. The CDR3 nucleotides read TGCAGTGCTAGACTCGGAATCTCCTACGAGCAGTACTTC. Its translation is CSARLGISYEQYF.